One T cell receptor beta chain is described in this entry. The source of the sample is a study of blood T cell repertoires in COVID-19. Trimming stripped 5 bases from V and 10 bases from J, with 15 bases between. CDR3 size: 14 residues. Germline assignment: CDR1 SEHNR and CDR2 FQNEAQ (reference sequence). As originally analysed: Reference gene primers were amplified, and this amplification served to estimate nucleated cell counts. Only in-frame clones appear in the TCRdb table, and some are missing; sequencing was by immunoSEQ multiplex PCR. The V and J calls and clone size were taken over from that table, and D and trimming were inferred from the DNA. This table has 200,000 to 250,000 clones, roughly four fifths appearing once.

The receptor comes from a woman between 45 and 60 years old with acute or convalescent COVID-19. This rearrangement joins TRBV7-9 to TRBJ1-6; tentative D call: TRBD1 (6 bases). The sequenced sample consisted of peripheral blood. The CDR3 region has the DNA TGTGCCAGCAGCCCTACAGGGAGGGTCTCACCCCTCCACTTT. This encodes CASSPTGRVSPLHF.